One sample yielded the 20 T cell receptor beta chains listed below, sequenced in a study of cytomegalovirus exposure and HLA in healthy donors. Here immunoSEQ multiplex PCR was the method, and the copy in TCRdb shows in-frame clones only, minus some. The sample lists some 140,000 clones, 75% to 90% occurring once. Sequenced sample: PBMCs. These receptors were obtained from a man between 18 and 29 years old in good health and CMV-seropositive.

The chain links TRBV6-5 to TRBJ1-2, with D unresolved. The length of the CDR3 is 14 residues. V dropped 3 bases and J dropped 7 bases, with 15 bases sitting between them. Germline V gene sequence: CDR1 MNHEY, CDR2 SVGAGI. CDR3 sequence (DNA): TGTGCCAGCAGTTATAGTCTGGATAGAGGTGGCTACACCTTC. It is translated as CASSYSLDRGGYTF.

The chain joins TRBV6-1 to TRBJ1-1; tentatively, D is TRBD1 (6 bases). Trimming shortened V by 2 bases and J by 6 bases, and 22 bases separated the two germline ends. This CDR3 region has 17 residues. Germline V gives CDR1 MNHNS, CDR2 SASEGT. As DNA, the CDR3 is TGTGCCAGCAGTGAAAATGGGTTTGGGGGGGGCTCGGCTGAAGCTTTCTTT. As protein: CASSENGFGGGSAEAFF.

This chain uses TRBV28 with TRBJ1-1, with 8 bases aligning to TRBD1. V trimming: 5 bases; J trimming: 4 bases; junction bases outside the gene matches: 9. Germline V gene lookup returns CDR1 MDHEN and CDR2 SYDVKM. The CDR3 length is 15 residues. Written as DNA, the CDR3 is TGTGCCAGCAGTACCCAACAGGGGGGAGGCACTGAAGCTTTCTTT. It codes for CASSTQQGGGTEAFF.

The CDR3 sequence: CASSLRQGNNEQFF. CDR3 coding DNA: TGCGCCAGCAGCTTAAGACAGGGTAACAATGAGCAGTTCTTC. This sequence joins TRBV5-1 and TRBJ2-1; 7 bases align to TRBD1. The CDR3 has 14 amino acids. The junction had 4 bases not matched to a gene; V was cut back by 2 bases and J by 5 bases. Per germline, CDR1 SGHRS and CDR2 YFSETQ.

The V and J genes are TRBV27 and TRBJ1-6, with 7 positions matching TRBD1. The ends lost 6 bases at V and 2 bases at J; junction bases unmatched: 10. Germline lookup yields CDR1 MNHEY and CDR2 SMNVEV (reference sequence). The CDR3 is 17 residues long. CDR3 sequence (DNA): TGTGCCAGCAGCTCGGAAACAGGGGTTACCTATAATTCACCCCTCCACTTT. Translated, it gives CASSSETGVTYNSPLHF.

This clone was seen just once. The J gene is TRBJ2-1, the V gene TRBV29-1; 7 nucleotides align to TRBD2. There are 17 residues in the CDR3. Germline lookup yields CDR1 SQVTM and CDR2 ANQGSEA. V was clipped by 0 bases and J by 6 bases; unmatched bases: 14. CDR3 bases: TGCAGCGTTGAAGATGGGAGCGGGGCCTTCCCTCGCAATGAGCAGTTCTTC. It codes for CSVEDGSGAFPRNEQFF.

The chain combines TRBV18 with TRBJ2-3; the D is unclear. The V gene's germline CDR1 is KGHSH and CDR2 LQKENI. V shed 3 bases and J shed 5 bases, with 3 bases lying between them. The CDR3 has 11 residues. The CDR3 DNA reads TGTGCCAGCTCACCCTTAGATACGCAGTATTTT. Translating gives CASSPLDTQYF.

The chain couples TRBV27 to TRBJ2-5, with 7 bases matching TRBD1. The germline V gene encodes CDR1 MNHEY and CDR2 SMNVEV (reference sequence). The CDR3 has 14 residues. With V trimmed by 6 bases and J by 3 bases, 7 bases remained unmatched. The chain's CDR3 is CASRPTTGKETQYF. For the CDR3, the DNA is TGTGCCAGCAGACCAACGACAGGGAAAGAGACCCAGTACTTC.

As regards this clone: Other DNA sequences from this sample encode an identical CDR3 as well. The J gene is TRBJ2-7, the V gene TRBV20-1; TRBD1 agrees at 9 bases. From germline, CDR1 is DFQATT and CDR2 SNEGSKA (reference sequence). Losses at the gene ends were 6 bases for V and 3 bases for J; bases not matched to a gene: 0. This CDR3 contains 11 residues. The CDR3 region has the DNA TGCAGTGCGGGACAGGGCTACGAGCAGTACTTC. Translating it yields CSAGQGYEQYF.

The chain joins TRBV19 to TRBJ1-1; 9 positions agree with TRBD1. Trimming removed 6 bases from V and 4 bases from J; junction bases left unmatched: 9. Germline CDR1 LNHDA, CDR2 SQIVND (reference sequence). The CDR3 contains 15 residues. CDR3 sequence: CASSRYTGGTTEAFF. CDR3 sequence (DNA): TGTGCCAGTAGCAGATATACAGGGGGCACCACTGAAGCTTTCTTT.

The chain carries TRBV5-6 and TRBJ1-3; D remains ambiguous. The CDR3 runs 13 residues. Germline CDR1 reads SGHDT; CDR2 reads YYEEEE. Trimming stripped 3 bases from V and 4 bases from J, with 8 bases between. This CDR3 is CASSSYRGNTIYF. The CDR3 coding sequence is TGTGCCAGCAGCTCTTACCGGGGAAACACCATATATTTT.

This clone was counted once. This chain links TRBV10-3 with TRBJ2-7, with 11 bases lining up with TRBD2. The CDR3 is made up of 19 amino acids. V lost 6 bases, J lost 4 bases, and 20 bases stayed unmatched. CDR1 and CDR2 from the germline V gene are ENHRY and SYGVKD. CDR3 coding DNA: TGTGCCATCAGCACCTCCCTAGCGGGGGGACGCGCCTACTCATACGAGCAGTACTTC. It codes for CAISTSLAGGRAYSYEQYF.

The chain employs TRBV4-3 and TRBJ1-4; unclear D gene. CDR3 length: 15 residues. V lost 1 base and J lost 3, with 9 bases in between. CDR1 is LGHNA and CDR2 is YSLEER in the germline V gene. The CDR3 nucleotides read TGCGCCAGCAGCCAAGCCCCGGGTCCTAATGAAAAACTGTTTTTT. It encodes CASSQAPGPNEKLFF.

The chain is built from TRBV27 and TRBJ1-6; D is undetermined. There are 16 residues in the CDR3. Per the germline V gene, CDR1 is MNHEY and CDR2 is SMNVEV (reference sequence). With 6 bases removed from V and 5 bases from J, the gap between germline ends came to 17 bases. This CDR3 reads CASSPLDGWNNSPLHF. As DNA, the CDR3 is TGTGCCAGCAGCCCACTAGACGGTTGGAATAATTCACCCCTCCACTTT.

This chain joins TRBV6-6 and TRBJ2-7; possible D gene TRBD1, 6 bases. Germline CDR1 is MNHNY and CDR2 is SVGAGI (reference sequence). V lost 0 bases to trimming and J lost 2 bases, with 11 bases between them. There are 15 residues in the CDR3. Here the CDR3 reads CASSYSQGTTYEQYF. The DNA for the CDR3 is TGTGCCAGCAGTTACTCCCAGGGGACAACCTACGAGCAGTACTTC.

The chain couples TRBV2 to TRBJ1-2; TRBD1 matches at 9 bases. Germline V CDR1 and CDR2: SNHLY, FYNNEI. The trim removed 5 bases at V and 4 bases at J, leaving 8 bases unmatched. This CDR3 region has 15 residues. The chain's CDR3 is CASSFGQGPPYGYTF. CDR3 bases: TGTGCCAGCAGTTTTGGACAGGGGCCACCCTATGGCTACACCTTC.

J is TRBJ1-6 and V is TRBV5-4; TRBD1 matches at 10 bases. Looked up from germline, CDR1 is SGHNT and CDR2 is YYREEE (reference sequence). CDR3 length equals 15 residues. The ends lost 4 bases at V and 6 bases at J; junction bases unmatched: 4. CDR3 amino acids: CASSPGQGGNSPLHF. The CDR3 region has the DNA TGTGCCAGCAGCCCCGGACAGGGGGGTAATTCACCCCTCCACTTT.

The chain recombines TRBV4-3 with TRBJ2-4; 7 positions match TRBD2. Per the germline V gene, CDR1 is LGHNA and CDR2 is YSLEER. The CDR3 is 13 residues long. The V segment lost 6 bases and the J segment 7 bases; nucleotides outside the gene matches: 6. CDR3 amino acids: CASSLGGSNIQYF. The CDR3 region has the DNA TGCGCCAGCAGTCTAGGCGGGAGTAACATTCAGTACTTC.

V is TRBV11-3 and J is TRBJ2-3; D possibly corresponds to TRBD1 (6 bases). The CDR3 is 14 amino acids. V was pared by 2 bases and J by 7 bases, with 13 bases between. CDR1 is SGHNT, CDR2 YENEEA, per germline. CDR3 coding DNA: TGTGCCAGCAGCTTAAGGTTGGGGGCTAATACGCAGTATTTT. It yields the protein CASSLRLGANTQYF.

J is TRBJ2-3 and V is TRBV11-1; 10 bases line up with TRBD1. Germline CDR1 and CDR2: SGHAT and FQDESV (reference sequence). The CDR3 spans 15 residues. With 3 bases clipped from V and 6 bases from J, the junction kept 6 bases outside the gene matches. CDR3 bases: TGTGCCAGCAGCTTCCGGGACAGGGGACGGGATACGCAGTATTTT. It encodes CASSFRDRGRDTQYF.